This T cell receptor (beta chain) originates from a study of shared clonotypes between healthy human individuals. Findings and caveats of the study: Generation probabilities were higher for clonotypes shared across all four sorted-subset donors than for unshared ones.

Produced via immunoSEQ multiplex PCR; TCRdb's table is partial and in-frame only. The data hold about 2.3 million clones, with 92% observed a single time. A remark on this clone: What it binds is not known.

Trimming took off 2 bases at V and 8 bases at J, with 18 bases between the two ends. This CDR3 region has 15 residues. The germline gives CDR1 MNHNS, CDR2 SASEGT. J is TRBJ1-2 and V is TRBV6-1; D perhaps matches TRBD1 (5 bases). The sample consisted of naive CD4+ T cells from PBMCs. Noted subset: CD45RA+ positively selected. The clonotype was recovered from a young man in good health. Some clones in this sample may be carry-over from other donors' samples. In DNA, the CDR3 is TGTGCCAGCAGTGAACGGGGGGGAGAGGTAGGAGGCTACACCTTC. Protein sequence: CASSERGGEVGGYTF.